This T cell receptor beta chain appears in the sequencing data of a study of T cells in Graves' hyperthyroidism and ophthalmopathy. Study conclusions and caveats: Most thyroid clonotypes expanded above 0.001 were also detected in blood. Stable hyperthyroidism was told apart from ophthalmopathy by a model built on 13 V-J features.

Subjects aged 18 to 65 presented with newly diagnosed hyperthyroidism of less than 2 months' duration. The study based diagnoses on clinical symptoms, serum thyroxine and TRAb, thyroid ultrasound and orbital computed tomography. Amplification of TCR beta CDR3 regions used RNA as the template. A first-round RT-PCR of the TCR CDR3 used the HTBI primer set. TCRdb processed the multiplex PCR reads anew with MiXCR; each CDR3 protein has one entry. The profile shows 550,000 to 800,000 distinct CDR3 sequences, roughly a sixth of them singletons. Trimming removed 8 bases from V and 0 bases from J, with 25 bases in between. The CDR3 is made up of 18 amino acids. From germline, CDR1 is LNHDA and CDR2 SQIVND (reference sequence). This clonotype came up many times. Antigen: not known.

V and J are TRBV19 and TRBJ1-1; D is perhaps TRBD1 (5 bases). Sequencing was done on a sample of blood. The source of this sequence is a man aged 45-65 years with Graves' hyperthyroidism. Here the CDR3 DNA reads TGTGCCAGTCGAAAGTGGGGCTCTTCTTACCTCATGAACACTGAAGCTTTCTTT. Translating it yields CASRKWGSSYLMNTEAFF.